This record concerns one TCR beta chain sequence. This entry belongs to a study of beta chain features in type 1 diabetes. At the level of the study: Comparable age, gender and cell yields were observed in patients relative to healthy donors.

Using CD45RO/CCR7/CD25/CD127/CD95/CD27, CD4+ naive, central memory, regulatory and stem cell-like memory cells were sorted. Germline V CDR1 and CDR2: SGHTA, FQGNSA. This CDR3 spans 15 amino acids. V was clipped by 1 base and J by 8 bases, with 15 bases between them. The entirety of the isolated RNA underwent reverse transcription, so expressed TCRB transcripts were sequenced. Approximately 3.6 million reads was the average for naive, central memory and regulatory T cell samples. Assay used: immunoSEQ multiplex PCR; TCRdb lists only in-frame clones, some missing. The sample carries 330,000 or so clones, about 14% recorded once.

The sequencing sample was made of central memory CD4+ T cells from blood. The rearrangement links TRBV7-2 to TRBJ1-5; maybe TRBD1 (5 bases). The clonotype comes from a man aged 25 to 40 in good health. CDR3 coding DNA: TGTGCCAGCAGCTTAGTAGAGACGGAGGGGAAGCCCCAGCATTTT. Protein: CASSLVETEGKPQHF.